Below, 12 T cell receptor beta chains from the same sample are listed, as sequenced in a study of identical twins (TCRdb year 2016). The protocol used for the library was 5' RACE. These reads were obtained on an Illumina HiSeq 2000. TCRdb's own reprocessing of the public reads used fastp at Q25 and MiXCR and kept productive beta chains. Each entry merges the rows of one CDR3 protein and shows their most common DNA and genes. The sample contains about 720,000 distinct CDR3 sequences, 18% of them found a single time. The top ten clones comprise around 13% of the sample. These data also formed part of another study, on T cells expressing NK-cell markers.

Material: PBMCs. Receptors were obtained from a woman under 30 in good health.

The CDR3 DNA follows: TGCGCCAGCAGCTCCGGAGTACAGAAACAAGAGACCCAGTACTTC. It is translated as CASSSGVQKQETQYF. The chain has TRBV5-1 and TRBJ2-5; D is uncertain. Germline-derived CDR1 and CDR2 are SGHRS and YFSETQ. V was trimmed by 3 bases and J by 2 bases, leaving 14 bases between them. CDR3 length: 15 residues.

This sequence joins TRBV7-9 and TRBJ1-2, with TRBD1 matching 8 bases. The V gene's germline CDR1 is SEHNR and CDR2 FQNEAQ (reference sequence). CDR3 length: 16 residues. After removal of 1 base from V and 7 bases from J, the junction contained 11 bases not matched to a gene. The CDR3 here is CASSLVRRGQGSGYTF. CDR3 sequence (DNA): TGTGCCAGCAGCTTAGTACGAAGAGGACAGGGTAGTGGCTACACCTTC.

The chain couples TRBV7-2 to TRBJ2-7; the D gene is possibly TRBD2 (6 bases). The V end lost 3 bases, the J end lost 6 bases, and 15 bases lay between the germline ends. The CDR3 contains 14 residues. CDR1 SGHTA and CDR2 FQGNSA come from the germline V gene. The CDR3 loop is CASSFGIAVFEQYF. As DNA, the CDR3 is TGTGCCAGCAGCTTCGGGATAGCGGTTTTCGAGCAGTACTTC.

The rearrangement joins TRBV20-1 to TRBJ2-3; possible D gene TRBD1, 5 bases. Germline V CDR1 and CDR2: DFQATT, SNEGSKA (reference sequence). The ends were cut back, 6 bases at V and 4 bases at J, with 17 bases in the middle. The CDR3 has 14 residues. CDR3 loop: CSAVRGQISDTQYF. The CDR3 bases are TGCAGTGCGGTTCGTGGACAAATTTCAGATACGCAGTATTTT.

This clonotype was counted a few times. The chain recombines TRBV11-2 with TRBJ2-1, with a tentative D call TRBD1 (5 bases). This CDR3 is 14 amino acids long. Trimming removed 7 bases from V and 7 bases from J, with 17 bases in between. Looked up from germline, CDR1 is SGHAT and CDR2 is FQNNGV. The CDR3 reads CASNHLGAGNEQFF. The CDR3 DNA sequence: TGTGCCAGCAACCATTTAGGGGCTGGAAATGAGCAGTTCTTC.

This clonotype was recorded a few times. The rearrangement uses TRBV25-1 and TRBJ2-7; the D call may be TRBD1 or TRBD2 (5 bases each). The CDR3 loop spans 11 amino acids. The germline gives CDR1 MGHDK, CDR2 SYGVNS. Deletions cut 4 bases from V and 12 bases from J, with 13 bases between. CDR3 protein: CASSGGGGVYF. In DNA form, the CDR3 reads TGTGCCAGCAGTGGGGGTGGGGGTGTGTACTTC.

The CDR3 DNA follows: TGCAGTGCCACCACAGGGACTTCTTCTCATGAGCAGTTCTTC. Amino acid sequence: CSATTGTSSHEQFF. The rearrangement joins TRBV20-1 to TRBJ2-1; tentatively, D is TRBD1 or TRBD2 (6 bases each). Per the germline V gene, CDR1 is DFQATT and CDR2 is SNEGSKA (reference sequence). This CDR3 comprises 14 residues. The V end lost 6 bases, the J end lost 8 bases, and 20 bases lay between the germline ends.

This clonotype appeared many times. The CDR3 DNA reads TGTGCCAGCAGCGTAGCGGGCCTTCGAGGGACTGAAGCTTTCTTT. This sequence encodes CASSVAGLRGTEAFF. The gene calls are TRBV9 and TRBJ1-1, with unresolved D. CDR3 length: 15 amino acids. Per the germline V gene, CDR1 is SGDLS and CDR2 is YYNGEE. V was trimmed by 0 bases and J by 5 bases, leaving 14 bases between them.

The CDR3 loop reads CASSLGRGHTGELFF. Here the CDR3 DNA reads TGTGCCAGCAGTCTAGGGCGGGGACACACCGGGGAGCTGTTTTTT. The chain has TRBV13 and TRBJ2-2, with a possible D match to TRBD2 (6 bases). Per germline, CDR1 PRHDT and CDR2 FYEKMQ (reference sequence). CDR3 length: 15 amino acids. The V and J ends lost 6 bases and 3 bases respectively, with 14 bases between them.

This chain uses TRBV20-1 with TRBJ1-1; a possible D gene is TRBD1 (5 bases). The CDR3 spans 14 residues. CDR1 and CDR2 (germline): DFQATT, SNEGSKA (reference sequence). Between the trimmed V and J ends, which lost 3 bases and 0 bases, there was a span of 11 bases. The CDR3 sequence: CSAREGLMNTEAFF. The CDR3 nucleotides read TGCAGTGCTAGGGAGGGGCTCATGAACACTGAAGCTTTCTTT.

The chain recombines TRBV12-3 or TRBV12-4 with TRBJ1-5; D is ambiguous. V shed 10 bases and J shed 2 bases, with 12 bases lying between them. There are 13 residues in the CDR3. CDR3 in DNA: TGTGCCATGGCAAAGGAGGGCAATCAGCCCCAGCATTTT. The encoded protein is CAMAKEGNQPQHF.

This clonotype was picked up a small number of times. The gene calls are TRBV10-3 and TRBJ2-2; TRBD2 matches at 7 bases. The CDR3 totals 16 residues. With V trimmed by 0 bases and J by 6 bases, 7 bases remained unmatched. Germline loops: CDR1 ENHRY, CDR2 SYGVKD. CDR3 sequence reads: CAISESERGLAGELFF. CDR3 bases: TGTGCCATCAGTGAGTCAGAGCGGGGATTGGCCGGGGAGCTGTTTTTT.